The clone carrying this TCR beta chain was detected only once. Its specificity is unknown. The study ran its PCR with 60 Vbeta and 13 Jbeta primers. This table comes from immunoSEQ multiplex PCR, and its TCRdb copy is limited to in-frame clones, with some not included. Counted here are 110,000 or so clones, 80% to 85% occurring once; the ten biggest clones make up 6.5% to 7%. The entry originates in a study of cytomegalovirus exposure and HLA in healthy donors. Study-wide results and caveats: One cluster of highly shared sequence variants probably arose as a sequencing artifact.

The source material was PBMCs. This TCR derives from a man aged 25-40 years in good health and CMV-seropositive.

The CDR3 here is CASSQSPGLARETQYF. As DNA, the CDR3 is TGCGCCAGCAGTCAATCCCCGGGACTAGCACGCGAGACCCAGTACTTC. V usage is TRBV23-1 and J usage is TRBJ2-5, with 9 bases fitting TRBD2. TRBV23-1 is flagged as an ORF with uncertain function. The CDR3 runs 16 residues. The V segment lost 0 bases and the J segment 5 bases; nucleotides outside the gene matches: 7.